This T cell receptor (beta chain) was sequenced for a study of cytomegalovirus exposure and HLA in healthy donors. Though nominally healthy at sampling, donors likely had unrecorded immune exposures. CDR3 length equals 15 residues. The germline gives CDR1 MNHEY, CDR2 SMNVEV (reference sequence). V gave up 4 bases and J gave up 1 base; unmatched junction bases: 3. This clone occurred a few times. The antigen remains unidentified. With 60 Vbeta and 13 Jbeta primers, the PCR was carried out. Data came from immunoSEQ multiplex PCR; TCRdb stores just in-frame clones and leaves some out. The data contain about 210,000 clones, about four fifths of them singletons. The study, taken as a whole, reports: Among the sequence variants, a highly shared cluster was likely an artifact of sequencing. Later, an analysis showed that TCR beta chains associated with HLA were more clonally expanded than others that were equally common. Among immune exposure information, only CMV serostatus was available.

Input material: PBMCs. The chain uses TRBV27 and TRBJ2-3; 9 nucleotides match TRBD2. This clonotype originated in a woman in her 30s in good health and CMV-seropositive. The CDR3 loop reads CASSSLAGGTDTQYF. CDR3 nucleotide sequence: TGTGCCAGCAGTTCCTTAGCGGGGGGCACAGATACGCAGTATTTT.